This T cell receptor (beta chain) emerged from a study of blood T cell repertoires in COVID-19. Original processing methods: Nucleated cell counts were estimated from reference gene primer amplification. Using immunoSEQ multiplex PCR, the repertoire was profiled, and TCRdb retains in-frame clones only, with some absent. V, J and clone size derive from that table, while D and trimming were established from the DNA sequence. Here the sample spans 330,000 or so clones, over 75% being singletons. Looked up from germline, CDR1 is LGHNA and CDR2 is YNFKEQ. The CDR3 has 16 amino acids. The V and J ends lost 0 bases and 5 bases, in that order; junction bases with no gene match: 3.

Source material: PBMCs or T cells enriched from blood (not recorded which). The chain recombines TRBV4-2 with TRBJ2-1; 11 bases agree with TRBD2. This clonotype was sampled from a middle-aged man in a cohort exposed to, infected with or recovered from COVID-19 (not recorded which). The CDR3 reads CASSQESSGRNNEQFF. CDR3 sequence (DNA): TGTGCCAGCAGCCAAGAATCTAGCGGGAGGAACAATGAGCAGTTCTTC.